These 13 T cell receptor beta chains came from one sample sequenced in a study of vaccination and CD4 T cells after COVID-19. Sequenced with the Oncomine TCR Beta short-read assay was DNA taken from cultured CD4+ T cells. TCRdb re-derived calls from the PCR reads in MiXCR, one entry per CDR3 protein. The repertoire has about 20,000 distinct CDR3 sequences, around 60% of them found once; the top ten carry 8% to 9.5%. Their antigens are not known. Described treatment: approximately 9-day PBMC culture with coronavirus spike peptide pools or control peptides (ViraFEST assay). The material was CD4+ T cells from blood, cultured in vitro, obtained after SARS-CoV-2 vaccination. The receptor source for this set is a human donor who had recovered from COVID-19.

This clonotype was picked up one time. This chain connects TRBV20-1 to TRBJ2-1; 7 positions match TRBD2. The CDR3 spans 14 residues. The germline V gene encodes CDR1 DFQATT and CDR2 SNEGSKA (reference sequence). V lost 0 bases and J lost 4; bases outside the gene matches: 3. The chain's CDR3 is CSAREPSGYNEQFF. As DNA, the CDR3 is TGCAGTGCTAGAGAGCCTAGCGGTTACAATGAGCAGTTCTTC.

The V call is TRBV11-2, the J call TRBJ1-2, with a possible D match to TRBD1 (5 bases). The germline gives CDR1 SGHAT, CDR2 FQNNGV. Trimming stripped 4 bases from V and 8 bases from J, with 11 bases between. This CDR3 comprises 12 residues. The CDR3 bases are TGTGCCAGCAGCTCCAGGGTTCTCGGCTACACCTTC. This translates into CASSSRVLGYTF.

The sample holds a few counts of this clonotype. The J gene is TRBJ2-1, the V gene TRBV20-1; the D gene is possibly TRBD1 (6 bases). V was clipped by 3 bases and J by 8 bases, with 8 bases between them. The CDR3 spans 11 residues. Germline V gene lookup returns CDR1 DFQATT and CDR2 SNEGSKA (reference sequence). CDR3 protein: CSASRGDEQFF. DNA of the CDR3: TGCAGTGCTAGCAGGGGCGATGAGCAGTTCTTC.

This clonotype appeared a single time. The chain links TRBV5-1 to TRBJ2-3; 13 bases agree with TRBD2. Germline trimming cut 5 bases from V and 1 base from J; bases unmatched to any gene: 7. The germline CDR1 and CDR2 sequences are SGHRS and YFSETQ. CDR3 length: 17 residues. The CDR3 sequence: CASSTGLAGDGTDTQYF. The CDR3 bases are TGCGCCAGCAGTACCGGACTAGCGGGAGACGGCACAGATACGCAGTATTTT.

The chain has TRBV7-3 and TRBJ1-1; D gene unclear. The CDR3 contains 13 residues. Trimming shortened V by 4 bases and J by 1 base, and 7 bases separated the two germline ends. Per the germline V gene, CDR1 is SGHTA and CDR2 is FQGTGA. CDR3 sequence: CASSSAPNTEAFF. CDR3 sequence (DNA): TGTGCCAGCAGCTCAGCCCCGAACACTGAAGCTTTCTTT.

In its sample, this clonotype is medium-sized (0.01 to 0.1%). The rearrangement uses TRBV27 and TRBJ1-5, with D unclear. Germline lookup yields CDR1 MNHEY and CDR2 SMNVEV (reference sequence). This CDR3 has 13 amino acids. The V end lost 2 bases, the J end lost 2 bases, and 4 bases lay between the germline ends. CDR3 sequence: CASSLRGNQPQHF. The CDR3, as DNA: TGTGCCAGCAGTTTACGGGGCAATCAGCCCCAGCATTTT.

The chain uses TRBV2 and TRBJ1-5; D is ambiguous. CDR1 SNHLY and CDR2 FYNNEI come from the germline V gene. Trimming cost V 8 bases and J 3 bases, with 8 bases left between them. CDR3 length: 12 amino acids. CDR3: CASQTYNQPQHF. Written as DNA, the CDR3 is TGTGCCAGCCAGACCTACAATCAGCCCCAGCATTTT.

The V call is TRBV7-2, the J call TRBJ1-5, with D possibly being TRBD1 (6 bases). V lost 1 base and J lost 5, with 12 bases in between. CDR3 length: 15 amino acids. Germline CDR1 and CDR2: SGHTA and FQGNSA. This CDR3 reads CASSLDRQGHQPQHF. The CDR3 DNA sequence: TGTGCCAGCAGCTTAGATCGGCAGGGGCATCAGCCCCAGCATTTT.

This sequence joins TRBV6-1 and TRBJ1-1; TRBD1 might be the D (6 bases). The CDR3 spans 16 residues. Trimming left V 6 bases short and J 3 bases short, with 20 bases between. Germline CDR1 reads MNHNS; CDR2 reads SASEGT. CDR3 residues: CASSPGGGAYYTEAFF. CDR3 bases: TGTGCCAGCAGCCCTGGAGGGGGGGCCTACTACACTGAAGCTTTCTTT.

This clonotype occurred a few times. The rearrangement joins TRBV10-3 to TRBJ1-2, with D perhaps TRBD1 (6 bases). V lost 10 bases to trimming and J lost 0 bases, with 15 bases between them. The CDR3 is 14 residues long. Germline CDR1 ENHRY, CDR2 SYGVKD. CDR3 amino acids: CATQPGASNYGYTF. CDR3 nucleotides: TGTGCCACCCAACCAGGGGCCTCTAACTATGGCTACACCTTC.

The chain carries TRBV29-1 and TRBJ2-7; 9 bases fit TRBD1. The CDR3 loop spans 13 amino acids. V dropped 8 bases and J dropped 7; count of bases not matched to a gene: 12. CDR1 SQVTM and CDR2 ANQGSEA come from the germline V gene. In DNA, the CDR3 is TGCAGCATCTTGACAGGGGGGAGAGGGGAGCAGTACTTC. This encodes CSILTGGRGEQYF.

This clonotype was seen a few times. This chain uses TRBV20-1 with TRBJ1-1, with D possibly matching TRBD1 (5 bases). From germline, CDR1 is DFQATT and CDR2 SNEGSKA (reference sequence). Trimming took off 3 bases at V and 7 bases at J, with 21 bases between the two ends. CDR3 length: 15 amino acids. The CDR3 region is CSASNAGRSRGEAFF. The CDR3 DNA sequence: TGCAGTGCTAGCAACGCAGGGAGGTCTAGAGGTGAAGCTTTCTTT.

The chain carries TRBV20-1 and TRBJ2-3; weak D call: TRBD1 (6 bases). The CDR3 is 14 amino acids. V gave up 0 bases and J gave up 5 bases, with 12 bases separating them. Germline V gene lookup returns CDR1 DFQATT and CDR2 SNEGSKA (reference sequence). CDR3 amino acids: CSARDDRRRDTQYF. DNA for the CDR3: TGCAGTGCTAGAGATGACAGGCGGAGAGATACGCAGTATTTT.